This T cell receptor (beta chain) stems from a study of CD8+CD57+ T cells in acquired aplastic anemia. Study-wide background: Roughly 3 ug was the average amount of DNA from sorted CD4+ and CD8+ cells.

Germline values: CDR1 SGHTA, CDR2 FQGNSA. V was clipped by 1 base and J by 14 bases, with 17 bases between them. CDR3 length: 13 amino acids. In regard to this clonotype: Antigen unknown.

Genomic DNA, serving as template, underwent TCR beta VDJ and CDR3 profiling. TCRdb re-analysed the reads in MiXCR, keeping a single row per CDR3 protein. The profile shows roughly 420,000 distinct CDR3 sequences, approximately 70% of them singletons. Regarding the study as a whole: It was found that roughly 31 CD8+ CDR3 sequences were shared between patients and controls.

Sequences were obtained from sorted CD4+, CD8+, or CD8+CD57+ T cells (not recorded which) from PBMCs. This receptor was taken from a human donor in good health, serving as a control. This rearrangement joins TRBV7-2 to TRBJ1-2, with D maybe TRBD1 (5 bases). CDR3 protein: CASSLVGGARTTF. In DNA, the CDR3 is TGTGCCAGCAGCTTAGTCGGCGGGGCTCGTACTACCTTC.